This TCR beta chain was profiled in a study of lymphopenia after photon versus proton radiotherapy. Study findings and constraints: Oligoclonal CD8+ Temra expansion after nadir drove photon patients' diversity drop. Proton therapy kept repertoires fairly stable, unlike photons, which gained effector/memory cells. A bigger post-nadir fall in TCR diversity correlated inversely with survival time in deceased patients.

Trimming took 5 bases from V and 4 from J; bases not matched to a gene: 8. The CDR3 totals 15 residues. From germline, CDR1 is MRHNA and CDR2 SNTAGT. Comment on this clone: Its specificity is unknown.

Sequenced by immunoSEQ multiplex PCR; TCRdb stores in-frame clones only, minus some. The sample has approximately 12,000 clones, roughly 90% seen once. This rearrangement joins TRBV6-4 to TRBJ2-1; 7 nucleotides align to TRBD2. Source: peripheral blood, taken from a patient treated with photon-based radiotherapy. This sequence originates from a man aged 55 to 70 with pancreatic cancer. Here the CDR3 reads CASSPLAENYNEQFF. The CDR3 nucleotides are TGTGCCAGCAGTCCCCTAGCGGAGAATTACAATGAGCAGTTCTTC.